These 23 T cell receptor beta chains share one sample of origin, sequenced in a study of blood T cell repertoires in COVID-19. Method: immunoSEQ multiplex PCR; TCRdb's copy keeps in-frame clones and lacks some. The repertoire holds 150,000 to 250,000 clones, with around four fifths as singletons. The sequenced material came from peripheral blood. The receptors stem from a human donor with acute or convalescent COVID-19. The donor label of this sample is uncertain.

The chain is built from TRBV27 and TRBJ2-7; D might be TRBD1 (6 bases). Germline V gene sequence: CDR1 MNHEY, CDR2 SMNVEV (reference sequence). This CDR3 is built from 15 residues. V was clipped by 7 bases and J by 4 bases, with 20 bases between them. CDR3 bases: TGTGCCAGCAAGCCTCGTAGACAGGTTCCTTACGAGCAGTACTTC. Protein product: CASKPRRQVPYEQYF.

The chain employs TRBV4-1 and TRBJ1-4; D is possibly TRBD1 (6 bases). This CDR3 is 15 amino acids long. Germline assignment: CDR1 MGHRA and CDR2 YSYEKL. Trimming took 4 bases from V and 7 from J, leaving 16 bases between them. The CDR3: CASSPGGAMREKLFF. CDR3 coding DNA: TGCGCCAGCAGCCCCGGGGGGGCGATGCGTGAAAAACTGTTTTTT.

This chain links TRBV30 with TRBJ2-3; the match to TRBD2 covers 9 bases. This CDR3 spans 15 amino acids. Germline V gene data show CDR1 as GTSNPN and CDR2 as SVGIG (reference sequence). The V segment lost 2 bases and the J segment 4 bases; nucleotides outside the gene matches: 7. CDR3 residues: CAWSSSGGRSDTQYF. The CDR3 DNA reads as TGTGCCTGGAGTTCAAGCGGGGGGCGCTCAGATACGCAGTATTTT.

By its share, this clone is medium-sized. The rearrangement joins TRBV9 to TRBJ2-7; D remains unclear. Trimming stripped 0 bases from V and 2 bases from J, with 9 bases between. Germline V CDR1 and CDR2: SGDLS, YYNGEE. The CDR3 extends over 14 amino acids. CDR3 coding DNA: TGTGCCAGCAGCGTAGGAATAGTTCCCTACGAGCAGTACTTC. Its protein is CASSVGIVPYEQYF.

This chain links TRBV30 with TRBJ2-7, with 11 bases matching TRBD2. This CDR3 contains 14 residues. Looked up from germline, CDR1 is GTSNPN and CDR2 is SVGIG (reference sequence). With V trimmed by 5 bases and J by 2 bases, 5 bases remained unmatched. CDR3 in DNA: TGTGCCTGGGGGAGACTAGCGGGAACCTACGAGCAGTACTTC. This sequence encodes CAWGRLAGTYEQYF. Combining the CDR3 with reference TRBV30 and TRBJ2-7 gives the whole variable domain SQTIHQWPATLVQPVGSPLSLECTVEGTSNPNLYWYRQAAGRGLQLLFYSVGIGQISSEVPQNLSASRPQDRQFILSSKKLLLSDSGFYLCAWGRLAGTYEQYFGPGTRLTVT.

The chain carries TRBV30 and TRBJ1-1, with 8 bases matching TRBD1. The CDR3 extends over 14 amino acids. V dropped 3 bases and J dropped 1; count of bases not matched to a gene: 4. Germline V gives CDR1 GTSNPN, CDR2 SVGIG (reference sequence). The chain's CDR3 is CAWSQGTGNTEAFF. The CDR3, as DNA: TGTGCCTGGAGCCAAGGGACAGGGAACACTGAAGCTTTCTTT. The full variable domain, rest sourced from reference TRBV30 and TRBJ1-1, is SQTIHQWPATLVQPVGSPLSLECTVEGTSNPNLYWYRQAAGRGLQLLFYSVGIGQISSEVPQNLSASRPQDRQFILSSKKLLLSDSGFYLCAWSQGTGNTEAFFGQGTRLTVV.

A note on this clone: This specimen includes other DNA sequences encoding the same CDR3. This rearrangement joins TRBV9 to TRBJ2-1, with 8 bases identical to TRBD2. This CDR3 contains 15 residues. From germline, CDR1 is SGDLS and CDR2 YYNGEE. Trimming took 1 base from V and 3 from J; bases not matched to a gene: 3. The CDR3 sequence is CASSVTSGSYNEQFF. CDR3 nucleotide sequence: TGTGCCAGCAGCGTAACTAGCGGAAGCTACAATGAGCAGTTCTTC.

This chain's CDR3 is CASSAGQVAYEQYF. DNA of the CDR3: TGTGCCAGTAGTGCCGGACAGGTAGCCTACGAGCAGTACTTC. The J gene is TRBJ2-7, the V gene TRBV19; 7 nucleotides match TRBD1. The V gene's germline CDR1 is LNHDA and CDR2 SQIVND (reference sequence). This CDR3 has 14 amino acids. The trim removed 5 bases at V and 2 bases at J, leaving 6 bases unmatched.

This chain links TRBV7-3 with TRBJ2-2, with D perhaps TRBD1 (6 bases). CDR1 and CDR2 (germline): SGHTA, FQGTGA. CDR3 length equals 16 residues. The V end was cut by 5 bases, the J end by 0 bases, with 13 bases between. This chain's CDR3 is CASSTGTHANTGELFF. Written as DNA, the CDR3 is TGTGCCAGCAGCACCGGGACACACGCGAACACCGGGGAGCTGTTTTTT.

J is TRBJ1-3 and V is TRBV6-1, with D unclear. Germline assignment: CDR1 MNHNS and CDR2 SASEGT. The CDR3 consists of 17 residues. The ends were cut back, 0 bases at V and 0 bases at J, with 12 bases in the middle. This CDR3 is CASSEASGRSSGNTIYF. In DNA, the CDR3 is TGTGCCAGCAGTGAAGCTAGCGGCAGGAGCTCTGGAAACACCATATATTTT.

The V call is TRBV5-1, the J call TRBJ1-4, with 9 bases lining up with TRBD1. Per the germline V gene, CDR1 is SGHRS and CDR2 is YFSETQ. The J segment lost 3 bases and the V segment lost 4 bases, leaving 7 bases of the junction unmatched. The CDR3 spans 16 residues. The DNA of the CDR3 is TGCGCCAGCAGCCCCCTACAGGGGGCGCCTAATGAAAAACTGTTTTTT. Residues: CASSPLQGAPNEKLFF.

The V gene is TRBV15, the J gene TRBJ2-3; the match to TRBD1 covers 7 bases. Germline CDR1 is LNHNV and CDR2 is YYDKDF (reference sequence). The CDR3 consists of 16 residues. J lost 2 bases, V lost 4 bases, and 9 bases had no gene match. The chain's CDR3 is CATSKESTGHTDTQYF. CDR3 nucleotide sequence: TGTGCCACCAGCAAGGAATCGACAGGGCACACAGATACGCAGTATTTT. The whole variable domain, filled in from reference TRBV15 and TRBJ2-3, reads DAMVIQNPRYQVTQFGKPVTLSCSQTLNHNVMYWYQQKSSQAPKLLFHYYDKDFNNEADTPDNFQSRRPNTSFCFLDIRSPGLGDTAMYLCATSKESTGHTDTQYFGPGTRLTVL.

The chain combines TRBV7-9 with TRBJ2-7, with 8 positions matching TRBD1. The CDR3 runs to 15 residues. Germline loops: CDR1 SEHNR, CDR2 FQNEAQ (reference sequence). The trim removed 4 bases at V and 0 bases at J, leaving 5 bases unmatched. The CDR3 protein is CASSYTTGASYEQYF. The CDR3 DNA follows: TGTGCCAGCAGCTATACGACAGGGGCCTCCTACGAGCAGTACTTC.

This chain links TRBV9 with TRBJ2-3, with D perhaps TRBD2 (6 bases). Germline V lookup: CDR1 SGDLS, CDR2 YYNGEE. Trimming left V 4 bases short and J 4 bases short, with 16 bases between. CDR3 size: 15 residues. CDR3 DNA sequence: TGTGCCAGCAGCCTCAGACTAGATTTCCCAGATACGCAGTATTTT. Amino acid sequence: CASSLRLDFPDTQYF.

Regarding this clone: This sample includes further DNA sequences coding for the same CDR3. CDR3: CAWKQGAGGANVLTF. The DNA of the CDR3 is TGTGCCTGGAAACAGGGGGCGGGGGGGGCCAACGTCCTGACTTTC. The J gene is TRBJ2-6, the V gene TRBV30; the match to TRBD1 covers 9 bases. CDR1 is GTSNPN, CDR2 SVGIG, per germline (reference sequence). J lost 4 bases, V lost 4 bases, and 5 bases had no gene match. The CDR3 runs 15 residues.

This chain links TRBV5-5 with TRBJ2-7; the D gene is possibly TRBD2 (5 bases). Germline loops: CDR1 SGHKS, CDR2 YYEKEE (reference sequence). The CDR3 is made up of 12 amino acids. The ends were cut back, 3 bases at V and 6 bases at J, with 10 bases in the middle. The CDR3 spells CASSSLAPEQYF. The CDR3 DNA follows: TGTGCCAGCAGCTCCCTAGCTCCCGAGCAGTACTTC.

The chain employs TRBV28 and TRBJ2-7; maybe TRBD1 (6 bases). There are 12 residues in the CDR3. V was shortened by 11 bases and J by 6 bases, with 17 bases between the two germline ends. The germline CDR1 and CDR2 sequences are MDHEN and SYDVKM. The DNA of the CDR3 is TGTGCCTCAGGAATAGGGGGAGTCGAGCAGTACTTC. It codes for CASGIGGVEQYF.

The chain has TRBV19 and TRBJ1-2, with D hard to call. The CDR3 length is 15 residues. Trimming pared 2 bases from V and 7 bases from J, leaving 17 bases between. Germline CDR1 reads LNHDA; CDR2 reads SQIVND (reference sequence). CDR3 sequence (DNA): TGTGCCAGTAGTATAAACGACTTGATCTGGCGTGGCTACACCTTC. Translating it yields CASSINDLIWRGYTF. Variable domain in full (rest from reference TRBV19 and TRBJ1-2): DGGITQSPKYLFRKEGQNVTLSCEQNLNHDAMYWYRQDPGQGLRLIYYSQIVNDFQKGDIAEGYSVSREKKESFPLTVTSAQKNPTAFYLCASSINDLIWRGYTFGSGTRLTVV.

The chain employs TRBV3-1 (or the pseudogene TRBV3-2) and TRBJ1-2; tentative D call: TRBD1 (5 bases). This CDR3 spans 14 amino acids. CDR1 and CDR2 (germline): LGHDT, YNNKEL (reference sequence). V was trimmed by 3 bases and J by 7 bases, leaving 15 bases between them. CDR3 bases: TGTGCCAGCAGCCAGTCGCCGGGCGGGGGTGGCTACACCTTC. Amino acid sequence: CASSQSPGGGGYTF.

The sample holds one count of this clone. The chain carries TRBV12-5 and TRBJ2-2, with 9 bases fitting TRBD1. V gave up 7 bases and J gave up 4 bases; unmatched junction bases: 7. The CDR3 is 15 amino acids. Germline V lookup: CDR1 LGHNT, CDR2 FRNRAP. This chain's CDR3 is CASDNRGRLTGELFF. CDR3 nucleotide sequence: TGTGCTAGTGATAACAGGGGGCGCCTCACCGGGGAGCTGTTTTTT.

The count of this clone is one. The chain uses TRBV4-3 and TRBJ1-5; TRBD1 is a possible D gene (5 bases). The V and J ends lost 0 bases and 4 bases respectively, with 10 bases between them. Looked up from germline, CDR1 is LGHNA and CDR2 is YSLEER. CDR3 length equals 15 residues. CDR3 residues: CASSQDSQGNQPQHF. CDR3 nucleotide sequence: TGCGCCAGCAGCCAAGATAGTCAGGGAAATCAGCCCCAGCATTTT.

The J gene is TRBJ1-1, the V gene TRBV3-1 (or the pseudogene TRBV3-2); a possible D gene is TRBD1 (6 bases). This CDR3 is built from 13 residues. Germline assignment: CDR1 LGHDT and CDR2 YNNKEL (reference sequence). V dropped 4 bases and J dropped 8 bases, with 14 bases sitting between them. This CDR3 is CASSLGEGVEAFF. The CDR3 coding sequence is TGTGCCAGCAGCCTAGGCGAGGGGGTAGAAGCTTTCTTT.

The sample holds a few counts of this clone. The chain combines TRBV18 with TRBJ2-1, with D perhaps TRBD1 (5 bases). Per the germline V gene, CDR1 is KGHSH and CDR2 is LQKENI. The CDR3 sequence is 13 residues long. V was cut by 3 bases and J by 10 bases, with 13 bases left in between. In nucleotides, the CDR3 is TGTGCCAGCTCACCTGACCTCCAGGGAGAGCAGTTCTTC. It translates to CASSPDLQGEQFF.